What follows are 27 T cell receptor beta chains derived from one specimen sequenced in a study of breast tumors, draining lymph nodes, adjacent tissues. TCRdb passed the multiplex PCR reads through MiXCR, listing each CDR3 protein once. Of around 290,000 distinct CDR3 sequences listed, around 30% are singletons. Axillary draining lymph nodes of breast cancer patients supplied the node samples. The sample consisted of axillary lymph node tissue. The receptors here all came from a female donor with breast cancer. Some clones in this sample may be carry-over from other donors' samples.

This clonotype was detected many times. This rearrangement joins TRBV7-8 to TRBJ1-2; no clear D gene. Germline-derived CDR1 and CDR2 are SGHVS and FQNEAQ. With 5 bases removed from V and 8 bases from J, the gap between germline ends came to 15 bases. The CDR3 is made up of 13 amino acids. CDR3 in amino acids: CASSPFDSEGYTF. The CDR3 bases are TGTGCCAGCAGCCCGTTCGATTCAGAAGGCTACACCTTC.

This clonotype was detected ten times or more. The chain links TRBV6-6 to TRBJ2-7; TRBD1 might be the D (6 bases). The V end was cut by 6 bases, the J end by 5 bases, with 14 bases between. Germline V gene data show CDR1 as MNHNY and CDR2 as SVGAGI (reference sequence). The CDR3 spans 13 residues. The CDR3 sequence is CASRTGEGDEQYF. As DNA, the CDR3 is TGTGCCAGCAGGACAGGAGAAGGCGACGAGCAGTACTTC.

This clonotype appeared many times. The genes are TRBV7-3 and TRBJ2-2; a weak D match, TRBD1 (5 bases). The V end lost 4 bases, the J end lost 2 bases, and 8 bases lay between the germline ends. The germline gives CDR1 SGHTA, CDR2 FQGTGA. The CDR3 is 14 residues long. The CDR3 is CASSSQGNTGELFF. In DNA form, the CDR3 reads TGTGCCAGCAGCTCTCAGGGAAACACCGGGGAGCTGTTTTTT.

This clonotype was detected ten times or more. V gene TRBV10-3 combines with J gene TRBJ2-7; 8 nucleotides line up with TRBD1. Trimming at V came to 10 bases and at J to 3 bases, leaving 5 bases not matched to a gene. The CDR3 has 12 amino acids. Germline CDR1 and CDR2: ENHRY and SYGVKD. CDR3 sequence (DNA): TGTGCCACCACGGGACAGGACTACGAGCAGTACTTC. The encoded protein is CATTGQDYEQYF.

This clonotype was picked up many times. The gene calls are TRBV7-8 and TRBJ2-5; weak D call: TRBD2 (5 bases). This CDR3 spans 14 amino acids. Trimming left V 6 bases short and J 1 base short, with 12 bases between. Germline values: CDR1 SGHVS, CDR2 FQNEAQ. The CDR3 region has the DNA TGTGCCAGCAGACAGACTAAAGCCCAAGAGACCCAGTACTTC. This sequence encodes CASRQTKAQETQYF.

This clonotype was counted many times. The chain is built from TRBV19 and TRBJ1-3; D gene uncertain. The V end was cut by 3 bases, the J end by 0 bases, with 15 bases between. This CDR3 is built from 17 residues. Germline V lookup: CDR1 LNHDA, CDR2 SQIVND (reference sequence). CDR3 coding DNA: TGTGCCAGTAGTATTATGTTTGGCAGACCCTCTGGAAACACCATATATTTT. As protein: CASSIMFGRPSGNTIYF.

This rearrangement joins TRBV27 to TRBJ2-2, with 9 bases lining up with TRBD2. Germline V gene sequence: CDR1 MNHEY, CDR2 SMNVEV (reference sequence). CDR3 length: 13 amino acids. The V and J ends lost 6 bases and 4 bases, in that order; junction bases with no gene match: 0. In DNA form, the CDR3 reads TGTGCCAGCAGGGGACTAGCCACCGGGGAGCTGTTTTTT. Translation gives CASRGLATGELFF.

This clonotype was seen a handful of times. A read error is possible here, since a much larger clone lies one base away. The chain uses TRBV9 and TRBJ2-7; TRBD1 aligns across 10 bases. The junction had 13 bases not matched to a gene; V was cut back by 0 bases and J by 4 bases. Germline V gives CDR1 SGDLS, CDR2 YYNGEE. CDR3 size: 18 residues. CDR3 sequence reads: CASSVAPYPGTGAYEQYF. CDR3 nucleotides: TGTGCCAGCAGCGTAGCCCCGTATCCCGGGACAGGGGCATACGAGCAGTACTTC.

This clonotype was detected many times. The rearrangement links TRBV5-5 to TRBJ1-2; 8 bases are a match to TRBD1. The CDR3 runs 15 residues. CDR1 and CDR2 from the germline V gene are SGHKS and YYEKEE (reference sequence). V lost 0 bases to trimming and J lost 4 bases; unmatched junction nucleotides: 5. CDR3 coding DNA: TGTGCCAGCAGCTTGGACCCCGGGACAGGCTATGGCTACACCTTC. Its translation: CASSLDPGTGYGYTF. The full variable domain, its missing parts supplied by reference TRBV5-5 and TRBJ1-2, is DAGVTQSPTHLIKTRGQQVTLRCSPISGHKSVSWYQQVLGQGPQFIFQYYEKEERGRGNFPDRFSARQFPNYSSELNVNALLLGDSALYLCASSLDPGTGYGYTFGSGTRLTVV.

There are many counts of this clonotype. The chain employs TRBV20-1 and TRBJ2-3; D may be TRBD1 or TRBD2 (6 bases each). V lost 0 bases, J lost 2 bases, and 18 bases lay in between. In germline, CDR1 is DFQATT, CDR2 SNEGSKA (reference sequence). This CDR3 is 17 amino acids long. Written as DNA, the CDR3 is TGCAGTGCTAGAGATCCTGGGACACGGGGGTCCACAGATACGCAGTATTTT. Translating it yields CSARDPGTRGSTDTQYF.

This clonotype showed up many times. The V and J genes are TRBV19 and TRBJ1-5; D not certain. Germline V gene sequence: CDR1 LNHDA, CDR2 SQIVND (reference sequence). Trimming took 5 bases from V and 3 from J, leaving 8 bases between them. This CDR3 contains 13 residues. The CDR3 bases are TGTGCCAGTAGTCCGAGAAACAATCAGCCCCAGCATTTT. Protein product: CASSPRNNQPQHF.

The genes are TRBV7-9 and TRBJ1-1, with unresolved D. This CDR3 is built from 14 residues. Germline assignment: CDR1 SEHNR and CDR2 FQNEAQ (reference sequence). V was pared by 0 bases and J by 7 bases, with 12 bases between. As DNA, the CDR3 is TGTGCCAGCAGCTTAGCGGCAGGCTACAATGAAGCTTTCTTT. This sequence encodes CASSLAAGYNEAFF.

The rearrangement uses TRBV28 and TRBJ1-2; D perhaps matches TRBD1 (6 bases). Trimming took 2 bases from V and 2 from J, leaving 12 bases between them. The CDR3 has 15 amino acids. From germline, CDR1 is MDHEN and CDR2 SYDVKM. DNA for the CDR3: TGTGCCAGCAGTTTAGGGGGCGGACTAAACTATGGCTACACCTTC. It is translated as CASSLGGGLNYGYTF.

This clonotype has a count of ten or more. This chain connects TRBV9 to TRBJ2-5, with TRBD2 identical over 7 bases. Germline V gene data show CDR1 as SGDLS and CDR2 as YYNGEE. Unmatched junction bases numbered 16, after V lost 4 bases and J lost 1 base. This CDR3 is 18 amino acids long. In DNA, the CDR3 is TGTGCCAGCAGCCCCAATGGGCTAGCGGTTACCGTCCAAGAGACCCAGTACTTC. Encoded protein: CASSPNGLAVTVQETQYF. Full variable domain (remainder filled in from reference TRBV9 and TRBJ2-5): DSGVTQTPKHLITATGQRVTLRCSPRSGDLSVYWYQQSLDQGLQFLIQYYNGEERAKGNILERFSAQQFPDLHSELNLSSLELGDSALYFCASSPNGLAVTVQETQYFGPGTRLLVL.

This clonotype was found many times. This chain links TRBV19 with TRBJ2-1; TRBD2 matches at 10 bases. Unmatched junction bases numbered 9, after V lost 5 bases and J lost 2 bases. The CDR3 sequence is 17 residues long. The germline V gene encodes CDR1 LNHDA and CDR2 SQIVND (reference sequence). This CDR3 is CASSAASGSPPYNEQFF. The CDR3 DNA sequence: TGTGCCAGTAGTGCGGCTAGCGGGAGTCCCCCCTACAATGAGCAGTTCTTC.

This clonotype was counted many times. The chain carries TRBV2 and TRBJ2-2; no definite D call. The CDR3 contains 13 residues. The germline V and J ends were trimmed by 7 bases and 6 bases, with 12 bases remaining between them. Germline values: CDR1 SNHLY, CDR2 FYNNEI. The CDR3 is CASKFITAGELFF. CDR3 nucleotide sequence: TGTGCCAGCAAGTTCATTACCGCCGGGGAGCTGTTTTTT. The variable domain in full, with the rest retrieved from reference TRBV2 and TRBJ2-2, is EPEVTQTPSHQVTQMGQEVILRCVPISNHLYFYWYRQILGQKVEFLVSFYNNEISEKSEIFDDQFSVERPDGSNFTLKIRSTKLEDSAMYFCASKFITAGELFFGEGSRLTVL.

The sample holds a few counts of this clonotype. A much larger clone is a single base away; this may be a read error. The V and J genes are TRBV19 and TRBJ1-3; D gene uncertain. The germline gives CDR1 LNHDA, CDR2 SQIVND (reference sequence). The CDR3 contains 16 residues. CDR3 sequence reads: CASSMSEPYSGNTMYF. The CDR3 coding sequence is TGTGCCAGTAGTATGTCCGAACCGTACTCTGGAAACACCATGTATTTT. Full variable domain (remainder filled in from reference TRBV19 and TRBJ1-3): DGGITQSPKYLFRKEGQNVTLSCEQNLNHDAMYWYRQDPGQGLRLIYYSQIVNDFQKGDIAEGYSVSREKKESFPLTVTSAQKNPTAFYLCASSMSEPYSGNTMYFGEGSWLTVV.

The chain has TRBV24-1 and TRBJ2-5; TRBD1 aligns across 11 bases. Germline CDR1 KGHDR, CDR2 SFDVKD. Trimming took 5 bases from V and 7 from J; bases not matched to a gene: 5. The length of the CDR3 is 14 residues. DNA of the CDR3: TGTGCCACCAGTGCTAGGGACAGGGGGGGGACCCAGTACTTC. Translation: CATSARDRGGTQYF.

The chain couples TRBV12-3 or TRBV12-4 to TRBJ2-7, with a tentative D call TRBD1 (5 bases). The CDR3 has 20 amino acids. Trimming stripped 3 bases from V and 0 bases from J, with 27 bases between. CDR3 protein: CASSFKSPFSQGSSSYEQYF. The CDR3 nucleotides read TGTGCCAGCAGTTTTAAGTCCCCTTTTAGTCAGGGCTCCAGCTCCTACGAGCAGTACTTC.

This clonotype showed up many times. The rearrangement links TRBV5-8 to TRBJ2-5; D not resolved. The germline V and J ends were trimmed by 0 bases and 2 bases, with 8 bases remaining between them. Per the germline V gene, CDR1 is SGHTS and CDR2 is YDEGEE. The CDR3 has 14 amino acids. The CDR3 DNA is TGTGCCAGCAGCTTGGGTACAAAGCAAGAGACCCAGTACTTC. This codes for CASSLGTKQETQYF.

There are many counts of this clonotype. The chain employs TRBV11-2 and TRBJ2-7, with unresolved D. V was trimmed by 6 bases and J by 7 bases, leaving 16 bases between them. CDR3 length: 13 residues. From germline, CDR1 is SGHAT and CDR2 FQNNGV. The CDR3 reads CASRSTGPREQYF. The CDR3 nucleotides are TGTGCCAGCAGATCAACGGGTCCGAGAGAGCAGTACTTC.

This clonotype appeared many times. V usage is TRBV19 and J usage is TRBJ2-1, with TRBD2 matching over 13 bases. Germline assignment: CDR1 LNHDA and CDR2 SQIVND (reference sequence). Trimming removed 0 bases from V and 6 bases from J; junction bases left unmatched: 2. The CDR3 has 16 residues. The CDR3 DNA is TGTGCCAGTAGTATAGAACTAGCGGGAGGGCGCAATGAGCAGTTCTTC. As protein: CASSIELAGGRNEQFF.

This clonotype was counted ten times or more. The chain carries TRBV19 and TRBJ2-1; 7 nucleotides line up with TRBD2. Germline assignment: CDR1 LNHDA and CDR2 SQIVND (reference sequence). The CDR3 runs to 15 residues. The J segment lost 7 bases and the V segment lost 4 bases, leaving 10 bases of the junction unmatched. This CDR3 reads CASSNLGRAGNEQFF. The CDR3 DNA reads TGTGCCAGTAGTAATCTGGGGAGGGCCGGGAATGAGCAGTTCTTC.

This clonotype occurred many times. The chain is built from TRBV20-1 and TRBJ2-1; TRBD1 is a possible D gene (5 bases). Trimming cost V 0 bases and J 4 bases, with 16 bases left between them. Germline V gene data show CDR1 as DFQATT and CDR2 as SNEGSKA (reference sequence). The CDR3 is 16 amino acids. The CDR3 region is CSARDPDIASYNEQFF. CDR3 bases: TGCAGTGCTAGAGACCCGGACATCGCATCATACAATGAGCAGTTCTTC.

About this clonotype itself: As the CDR3 is not closed by the conserved phenylalanine or tryptophan, this likely results from a read error. The CDR3 loop is CASNPLLTAGELFS. The CDR3 DNA reads as TGTGCCAGCAACCCGCTCTTAACAGCCGGGGAGCTGTTTTCT. This chain connects TRBV7-2 to TRBJ2-2; no clear D. Germline CDR1 SGHTA, CDR2 FQGNSA. V dropped 7 bases and J dropped 6 bases, with 15 bases sitting between them. The CDR3 consists of 14 residues.

The rearrangement joins TRBV9 to TRBJ1-1; unclear D gene. The germline V gene encodes CDR1 SGDLS and CDR2 YYNGEE. The V end was cut by 0 bases, the J end by 1 base, with 7 bases between. CDR3 length: 14 residues. CDR3 DNA: TGTGCCAGCAGCGTAGCGGCGGGGAACACTGAAGCTTTCTTT. As protein: CASSVAAGNTEAFF.

This clonotype was seen at least ten times. The rearrangement uses TRBV6-2 or TRBV6-3 and TRBJ2-2; D unclear. V was trimmed by 0 bases and J by 3 bases, leaving 2 bases between them. This CDR3 has 13 residues. Germline lookup yields CDR1 MNHEY and CDR2 SVGEGT. CDR3 DNA sequence: TGTGCCAGCAGTTACTCCTACACCGGGGAGCTGTTTTTT. It codes for CASSYSYTGELFF.